These 32 T cell receptor beta chains were all obtained from the same sample, sequenced in a study of monozygotic twins with inflammatory bowel disease. From its re-call of the 5' RACE reads, TCRdb lists each CDR3 protein once, without DNA. The sample table includes 330,000 or so distinct CDR3 sequences. The sample comprised blood. The receptors were sampled from a human donor with ulcerative colitis or Crohn's disease, or a healthy co-twin of an affected twin (not recorded which).

The gene calls are TRBV2 and TRBJ2-3; there is no DNA to check the TCRdb D call of TRBD1. Germline V gene sequence: CDR1 SNHLY, CDR2 FYNNEI. The CDR3 spans 15 residues. This chain's CDR3 is CASSTGQAPTDTQYF.

The CDR3 region is CASSFPVMGDYTF. The chain has TRBV28 and TRBJ1-2; TCRdb designates TRBD1, a call that cannot be tested without DNA. Looked up from germline, CDR1 is MDHEN and CDR2 is SYDVKM. CDR3 size: 13 residues.

V usage is TRBV20-1 and J usage is TRBJ2-5; TCRdb calls TRBD1, which cannot be checked without DNA. CDR1 and CDR2 (germline): DFQATT, SNEGSKA (reference sequence). CDR3 length equals 13 residues. CDR3 loop: CSARGGLGETQYF.

The chain links TRBV7-8 to TRBJ1-1. The CDR3 totals 12 residues. Germline CDR1 reads SGHVS; CDR2 reads FQNEAQ. The chain's CDR3 is CASSLARGRSFF. The complete variable domain, with remaining parts taken from reference TRBV7-8 and TRBJ1-1, reads GAGVSQSPRYKVAKRGQDVALRCDPISGHVSLFWYQQALGQGPEFLTYFQNEAQLDKSGLPSDRFFAERPEGSVSTLKIQRTQQEDSAVYLCASSLARGRSFFGQGTRLTVV.

V usage is TRBV11-1 and J usage is TRBJ2-1; the TCRdb D gene call, TRBD2, has no DNA to confirm it. CDR1 and CDR2 (germline): SGHAT, FQDESV (reference sequence). The CDR3 extends over 18 amino acids. CDR3 loop: CASSDLLSSGVYYNEQFF.

The V gene is TRBV7-2, the J gene TRBJ2-7; the TCRdb call, TRBD1, lacks DNA for checking. This CDR3 region has 17 residues. CDR1 and CDR2 (germline): SGHTA, FQGNSA. This CDR3 reads CASSLPLGRGPSYEQYF.

The chain carries TRBV5-4 and TRBJ2-7; TCRdb names TRBD1, which stays unverified in the absence of DNA. The CDR3 is 13 amino acids. Germline V CDR1 and CDR2: SGHNT, YYREEE (reference sequence). CDR3 sequence: CASRGADSYEQYF.

The genes are TRBV5-1 and TRBJ1-1; TCRdb returns TRBD1, unconfirmable since there is no DNA. The CDR3 totals 15 residues. CDR1 is SGHRS and CDR2 is YFSETQ in the germline V gene. CDR3: CASSLVGAMNTDAFF.

The gene calls are TRBV20-1 and TRBJ2-6; no DNA is available, so the TRBD2 call from TCRdb remains unchecked. This CDR3 has 17 residues. Germline V gives CDR1 DFQATT, CDR2 SNEGSKA (reference sequence). This CDR3 is CSASPTSGRAGANVLTF.

The J gene is TRBJ2-1, the V gene TRBV5-4. The CDR3 has 15 residues. Germline lookup yields CDR1 SGHNT and CDR2 YYREEE (reference sequence). The CDR3 region is CASSLEQSSYNEQFF.

The chain combines TRBV5-1 with TRBJ2-1; TCRdb designates TRBD2, a call that cannot be tested without DNA. This CDR3 region has 15 residues. Per the germline V gene, CDR1 is SGHRS and CDR2 is YFSETQ. The CDR3 reads CASSISGRSGNEQFF.

This rearrangement joins TRBV11-2 to TRBJ1-1; TCRdb gives TRBD1 as the D gene, but with no DNA this cannot be confirmed. The CDR3 sequence is 16 residues long. Germline-derived CDR1 and CDR2 are SGHAT and FQNNGV. Here the CDR3 reads CASSLVPRGGVQEAFF. Full variable domain (missing parts from reference TRBV11-2 and TRBJ1-1): EAGVAQSPRYKIIEKRQSVAFWCNPISGHATLYWYQQILGQGPKLLIQFQNNGVVDDSQLPKDRFSAERLKGVDSTLKIQPAKLEDSAVYLCASSLVPRGGVQEAFFGQGTRLTVV.

This chain links TRBV2 with TRBJ2-3; TCRdb reports TRBD2, a call that lacks DNA to check it against. CDR1 is SNHLY, CDR2 FYNNEI, per germline. CDR3 length: 15 residues. The chain's CDR3 is CASRPLAGVTDTQYF.

The rearrangement uses TRBV12-3 or TRBV12-4 and TRBJ2-1; the D call from TCRdb, TRBD1, cannot be confirmed without DNA. This CDR3 spans 15 amino acids. The CDR3 region is CASSLYGTDYNEQFF.

The chain couples TRBV19 to TRBJ1-1; TCRdb indicates TRBD1, and absent DNA this call remains unverified. Germline V gene sequence: CDR1 LNHDA, CDR2 SQIVND (reference sequence). There are 13 residues in the CDR3. CDR3 region: CASSGQGGVEAFF.

The chain combines TRBV15 with TRBJ2-1; TCRdb reports TRBD2, a call that lacks DNA to check it against. The germline gives CDR1 LNHNV, CDR2 YYDKDF (reference sequence). The CDR3 spans 16 residues. CDR3 amino acids: CATSGLIAGGYNEQFF.

V gene TRBV7-9 combines with J gene TRBJ1-1; the TCRdb D gene call, TRBD1, has no DNA to confirm it. Per germline, CDR1 SEHNR and CDR2 FQNEAQ (reference sequence). The CDR3 is made up of 13 amino acids. The chain's CDR3 is CASSFGGRQVAFF.

The rearrangement uses TRBV28 and TRBJ2-1; TCRdb's D call of TRBD1 is untestable without DNA. The germline V gene encodes CDR1 MDHEN and CDR2 SYDVKM. The CDR3 totals 15 residues. CDR3 amino acids: CASSLGGTGGDEQFF.

The genes are TRBV3-1 and TRBJ2-5; TCRdb gives TRBD2 as the D gene, but with no DNA this cannot be confirmed. Germline-derived CDR1 and CDR2 are LGHDT and YNNKEL (reference sequence). The CDR3 is made up of 17 amino acids. The chain's CDR3 is CASSQGLLAGAQETQYF.

V is TRBV20-1 and J is TRBJ2-7; TCRdb's D call of TRBD1 is untestable without DNA. Germline loops: CDR1 DFQATT, CDR2 SNEGSKA (reference sequence). CDR3 length equals 12 residues. The CDR3 is CSATRAEFAQYF.

V gene TRBV12-3 or TRBV12-4 combines with J gene TRBJ1-1. This CDR3 region has 12 residues. CDR3 sequence: CASSPPETEAFF.

V usage is TRBV7-2 and J usage is TRBJ1-1. This CDR3 has 12 residues. Germline-derived CDR1 and CDR2 are SGHTA and FQGNSA. CDR3 sequence reads: CASSLTTGEAFF. Together with reference TRBV7-2 and TRBJ1-1, the CDR3 gives the full variable domain: GAGVSQSPSNKVTEKGKDVELRCDPISGHTALYWYRQSLGQGLEFLIYFQGNSAPDKSGLPSDRFSAERTGGSVSTLTIQRTQQEDSAVYLCASSLTTGEAFFGQGTRLTVV.

This CDR3 reads CATRRTGGNQPQHF. The genes are TRBV24-1 and TRBJ1-5; the TCRdb call, TRBD1, lacks DNA for checking. Germline CDR1 is KGHDR and CDR2 is SFDVKD. The CDR3 is 14 amino acids.

The chain is built from TRBV5-1 and TRBJ2-7; without DNA, the TCRdb call of TRBD2 cannot be checked. Germline assignment: CDR1 SGHRS and CDR2 YFSETQ. This CDR3 has 16 residues. CDR3 sequence reads: CASSWEERKLTYEQYF.

The genes are TRBV5-1 and TRBJ2-1; no DNA is available, so the TRBD2 call from TCRdb remains unchecked. This CDR3 is 15 amino acids long. Germline loops: CDR1 SGHRS, CDR2 YFSETQ. The CDR3 loop reads CASSLGGTSYNEQFF.

This rearrangement joins TRBV7-9 to TRBJ1-4; checking the TCRdb D call of TRBD1 is not possible without DNA. Germline CDR1 reads SEHNR; CDR2 reads FQNEAQ (reference sequence). The CDR3 covers 14 residues. The CDR3: CASKPGGNNEKLFF.

J is TRBJ2-1 and V is TRBV3-1; with no DNA, the TCRdb D assignment of TRBD2 cannot be verified. Per the germline V gene, CDR1 is LGHDT and CDR2 is YNNKEL (reference sequence). The CDR3 is 17 amino acids. The chain's CDR3 is CASSQDLLAGLYNEQFF.

This chain connects TRBV5-1 to TRBJ1-2; TCRdb's D gene call, TRBD1, goes unchecked for lack of DNA. The CDR3 consists of 15 residues. Per germline, CDR1 SGHRS and CDR2 YFSETQ. CDR3 region: CASSPGQTSNYGYTF.

V is TRBV5-6 and J is TRBJ2-1; TCRdb returns TRBD2, unconfirmable since there is no DNA. Germline assignment: CDR1 SGHDT and CDR2 YYEEEE. The CDR3 contains 16 residues. CDR3 amino acids: CASSLGTWFPYNEQSF.

This sequence joins TRBV7-2 and TRBJ1-3; TCRdb's assignment of TRBD1 cannot be checked, as there is no DNA. Per the germline V gene, CDR1 is SGHTA and CDR2 is FQGNSA. The CDR3 covers 16 residues. This CDR3 is CASSLVGALSGNTIYF.

The chain couples TRBV5-1 to TRBJ2-1; TCRdb lists TRBD2, though no DNA is available to test this call. CDR3 size: 18 residues. Germline V gene lookup returns CDR1 SGHRS and CDR2 YFSETQ. The CDR3: CASSPGGGGGRDYNEQFF. The whole variable domain, filled in from reference TRBV5-1 and TRBJ2-1, reads KAGVTQTPRYLIKTRGQQVTLSCSPISGHRSVSWYQQTPGQGLQFLFEYFSETQRNKGNFPGRFSGRQFSNSRSEMNVSTLELGDSALYLCASSPGGGGGRDYNEQFFGPGTRLTVL.

The chain uses TRBV25-1 and TRBJ1-2. This CDR3 region has 11 residues. CDR1 MGHDK and CDR2 SYGVNS come from the germline V gene. CDR3 residues: CASSGTVGYTF.